This entry features one TCR beta chain sequence. This record comes from a study of molecular identifiers for immune sequencing clone quantification. Methods described previously were used for bulk TCR libraries, and listed TCR primers were applied. A single record per CDR3 protein comes from TCRdb applying MiXCR to the PCR reads. The data show some 70,000 distinct CDR3 sequences, around 18% seen once. The germline V gene has CDR1 LNHDA and CDR2 SQIVND (reference sequence). This CDR3 has 15 amino acids. With 3 bases removed from V and 6 bases from J, the gap between germline ends came to 15 bases. The source is a human donor in good health. Some libraries in this study had Jurkat cell RNA spiked in. Source material: naive CD8+ T cells from blood, with Jurkat cell RNA spiked in. The subset: FACS-sorted CD8+CD4-CCR7+CD45RA+ naive T cells. The chain links TRBV19 to TRBJ2-1; D perhaps matches TRBD2 (5 bases). The CDR3 DNA sequence: TGTGCCAGTAGTATTATGGGAGTCCCCCGCAATGAGCAGTTCTTC. It codes for CASSIMGVPRNEQFF. The full variable domain, with the rest looked up from reference TRBV19 and TRBJ2-1, is DGGITQSPKYLFRKEGQNVTLSCEQNLNHDAMYWYRQDPGQGLRLIYYSQIVNDFQKGDIAEGYSVSREKKESFPLTVTSAQKNPTAFYLCASSIMGVPRNEQFFGPGTRLTVL.